These 12 T cell receptor beta chains share one sample of origin, sequenced in a study of T cell responses to AZD1222 COVID-19 vaccine. Assay: immunoSEQ multiplex PCR; the TCRdb copy retains only in-frame clones and omits some. The data show fewer than 200,000 clones, with approximately 90% seen just once and less than 1.3% held by the top ten. This sample comprised peripheral blood, obtained 28 days after the second AZD1222 dose. The receptors stem from an adult who received the AZD1222 COVID-19 vaccine.

The chain links TRBV3-1 (or the pseudogene TRBV3-2) to TRBJ1-1, with D possibly being TRBD1 (6 bases). CDR1 and CDR2 (germline): LGHDT, YNNKEL (reference sequence). Deletions cut 6 bases from V and 0 bases from J, with 14 bases between. The CDR3 loop spans 15 amino acids. The CDR3 DNA reads TGTGCCAGCAGATTTGACAGGACCCTGAACACTGAAGCTTTCTTT. Protein product: CASRFDRTLNTEAFF.

V gene TRBV11-2 combines with J gene TRBJ1-6; 7 nucleotides align to TRBD1. The CDR3 loop spans 14 amino acids. Germline V gene lookup returns CDR1 SGHAT and CDR2 FQNNGV. V shed 4 bases, J shed 8 bases, and the junction held 5 bases outside the gene matches. The CDR3, as DNA: TGTGCCAGCAGCTCGGACAGGAACTATTCACCCCTCCACTTT. This sequence encodes CASSSDRNYSPLHF.

The CDR3 region is CASSPLSPREQYF. The CDR3 DNA is TGTGCCAGCAGCCCTCTCTCTCCCCGAGAGCAGTACTTC. The gene calls are TRBV7-2 and TRBJ2-7; D remains unclear. The CDR3 contains 13 residues. The V gene's germline CDR1 is SGHTA and CDR2 FQGNSA. With 5 bases removed from V and 7 bases from J, the gap between germline ends came to 15 bases.

The rearrangement joins TRBV4-1 to TRBJ2-7; TRBD1 is a possible D gene (7 bases). There are 16 residues in the CDR3. Germline lookup yields CDR1 MGHRA and CDR2 YSYEKL. The germline V and J ends were trimmed by 4 bases and 0 bases, with 16 bases remaining between them. Here the CDR3 DNA reads TGCGCCAGCAGCCGACCTAACAGGGGAGGCTCCTACGAGCAGTACTTC. Its protein is CASSRPNRGGSYEQYF.

This clone was counted a single time. This rearrangement joins TRBV7-2 to TRBJ2-3; TRBD1 aligns across 7 bases. The germline V gene encodes CDR1 SGHTA and CDR2 FQGNSA. V lost 2 bases and J lost 4; bases outside the gene matches: 15. The CDR3 has 18 residues. The CDR3 is CASSLTDRWRMRADTQYF. The CDR3 nucleotides are TGTGCCAGCAGCTTAACGGACAGGTGGAGAATGAGGGCAGATACGCAGTATTTT.

The chain recombines TRBV11-3 with TRBJ2-7; D remains ambiguous. The germline gives CDR1 SGHNT, CDR2 YENEEA. This CDR3 spans 14 amino acids. Trimming stripped 0 bases from V and 5 bases from J, with 11 bases between. As DNA, the CDR3 is TGTGCCAGCAGCTTAGACCCTACTAACGACGAGCAGTACTTC. Translation: CASSLDPTNDEQYF.

The chain carries TRBV6-5 and TRBJ1-5; D gene ambiguous. Between the trimmed V and J ends, which lost 2 bases and 3 bases, there was a span of 11 bases. CDR1 and CDR2 (germline): MNHEY, SVGAGI. The CDR3 length is 15 residues. The CDR3 is CASSYVRASNQPQHF. In DNA, the CDR3 is TGTGCCAGCAGTTACGTTCGGGCCTCCAATCAGCCCCAGCATTTT.

This chain links TRBV7-2 with TRBJ1-1; 9 bases fit TRBD1. V shed 2 bases and J 3 bases; nucleotides not matched to a gene: 7. Germline V CDR1 and CDR2: SGHTA, FQGNSA. CDR3 length: 16 residues. Written as DNA, the CDR3 is TGTGCCAGCAGCTTACTCCCGGGACAGGGACACACTGAAGCTTTCTTT. Protein sequence: CASSLLPGQGHTEAFF.

This clone was detected only a few times. The CDR3 loop is CASSTTMNTEAFF. The CDR3 region has the DNA TGTGCCAGCAGTACCACGATGAACACTGAAGCTTTCTTT. The chain joins TRBV2 to TRBJ1-1; D call uncertain. The CDR3 sequence is 13 residues long. Germline lookup yields CDR1 SNHLY and CDR2 FYNNEI. Trimming took 5 bases from V and 0 from J, leaving 7 bases between them.

The rearrangement links TRBV5-1 to TRBJ1-1, with D perhaps matching TRBD1 (5 bases). CDR3 length: 16 residues. From germline, CDR1 is SGHRS and CDR2 YFSETQ. Trimming removed 0 bases at V and 3 bases at J, with 15 bases between. The CDR3 spells CASSLVTGTKDTEAFF. The CDR3 DNA sequence: TGCGCCAGCAGCTTGGTAACAGGAACGAAGGACACTGAAGCTTTCTTT.

This chain joins TRBV4-2 and TRBJ2-5; weak D call: TRBD2 (6 bases). The CDR3 has 19 amino acids. The germline V gene has CDR1 LGHNA and CDR2 YNFKEQ. Trimming stripped 0 bases from V and 2 bases from J, with 22 bases between. The CDR3 loop reads CASSQEAPAQGGSQETQYF. The CDR3 DNA sequence: TGTGCCAGCAGCCAAGAGGCCCCGGCCCAGGGAGGTTCGCAAGAGACCCAGTACTTC.

The chain employs TRBV7-2 and TRBJ2-7; TRBD2 matches at 10 bases. V lost 2 bases to trimming and J lost 7 bases; unmatched junction nucleotides: 5. Germline V gene data show CDR1 as SGHTA and CDR2 as FQGNSA. This CDR3 has 14 residues. CDR3 nucleotides: TGTGCCAGCAGCTTACTAGCGGGGGCGGGTGAGCAGTACTTC. This gives the protein CASSLLAGAGEQYF.